This passage covers 25 T cell receptor beta chains from one sample sequenced in a study of blood T cells in healthy people across ages (dated by TCRdb to the mid-2010s). Libraries were constructed by 5' RACE. Instrument on record: Illumina HiSeq 2500. A second PCR of roughly 6 to 12 cycles was run with a J-beta primer mix and a sample-barcoded 5' primer. TCRdb's own reprocessing of the public reads used fastp at Q25 and MiXCR and kept productive beta chains. Merged by CDR3 protein, the rows form single entries marked with the most common genes and DNA. The sample contains about 1.4 million distinct CDR3 sequences, approximately 59% of them found a single time. About 6.3% of the sample goes to the ten largest clones. The sample taken for sequencing was blood. These receptors all stem from a man aged 18 to 30 in good health.

The rearrangement links TRBV4-1 to TRBJ2-5, with D uncertain. The J call may be in error: the DNA end matches TRBJ2-7 better. Germline V gene sequence: CDR1 MGHRA, CDR2 YSYEKL. This CDR3 is 16 amino acids long. CDR3 amino acids: CASSHGIPGSRYEQYF. CDR3 in DNA: TGCGCCAGCAGCCACGGCATTCCCGGTAGTAGGTACGAGCAGTACTTC.

The rearrangement joins TRBV6-6 to TRBJ2-5; tentative D call: TRBD2 (5 bases). The V end lost 2 bases, the J end lost 5 bases, and 15 bases lay between the germline ends. Looked up from germline, CDR1 is MNHNY and CDR2 is SVGAGI (reference sequence). The CDR3 is made up of 15 amino acids. The CDR3 DNA follows: TGTGCCAGCAGTTACGAACGCGAGGGCTGGGAGACCCAGTACTTC. This encodes CASSYEREGWETQYF.

J is TRBJ1-2 and V is TRBV6-4, with D possibly TRBD1 on 5 matching bases. This CDR3 contains 13 residues. Germline V lookup: CDR1 MRHNA, CDR2 SNTAGT. V lost 2 bases, J lost 4 bases, and 8 bases lay in between. The CDR3 region has the DNA TGTGCCAGCAGTGACGGGGGAAGCTATGGCTACACCTTC. It translates to CASSDGGSYGYTF.

The chain employs TRBV3-1 and TRBJ2-7; 8 nucleotides align to TRBD1. Germline V gives CDR1 LGHDT, CDR2 YNNKEL (reference sequence). V lost 4 bases and J lost 5; bases outside the gene matches: 13. This CDR3 has 16 residues. The CDR3 DNA reads TGTGCCAGCAGCCTCTCCCCGGACAGGGAGTACAACGAGCAGTACTTC. This encodes CASSLSPDREYNEQYF.

CDR3 in DNA: TGTGCCAGCAGCCAAGCGGCGGCTAGCGGTTCCTACGAGCAGTACTTC. Its protein is CASSQAAASGSYEQYF. This chain joins TRBV4-2 and TRBJ2-7; the match to TRBD2 covers 7 bases. V gave up 1 base and J gave up 1 base; unmatched junction bases: 7. Germline V gene data show CDR1 as LGHNA and CDR2 as YNFKEQ. CDR3 length equals 16 residues.

The chain has TRBV5-5 and TRBJ1-5; D is possibly TRBD1 (6 bases). CDR1 is SGHKS, CDR2 YYEKEE, per germline (reference sequence). The CDR3 has 15 amino acids. Trimming cost V 4 bases and J 6 bases, with 17 bases left between them. This CDR3 is CASSVQGGGGQPQHF. In nucleotides, the CDR3 is TGTGCCAGCAGCGTACAGGGTGGAGGCGGTCAGCCCCAGCATTTT.

The V call is TRBV6-2 or TRBV6-3, the J call TRBJ2-7; no definite D call. From germline, CDR1 is MNHEY and CDR2 SVGEGT. Trimming stripped 7 bases from V and 3 bases from J, with 13 bases between. The CDR3 loop spans 13 amino acids. Written as DNA, the CDR3 is TGTGCCAGCAATGAGGAAAACCACTACGAGCAGTACTTC. As protein: CASNEENHYEQYF.

This rearrangement joins TRBV2 to TRBJ2-3; D uncertain. Trimming pared 1 base from V and 0 bases from J, leaving 11 bases between. Per germline, CDR1 SNHLY and CDR2 FYNNEI. The CDR3 extends over 16 amino acids. CDR3 DNA: TGTGCCAGCAGTGAAGGTCCCAGCCTGAGCACAGATACGCAGTATTTT. Protein product: CASSEGPSLSTDTQYF.

The V gene is TRBV6-5, the J gene TRBJ2-2; 11 nucleotides line up with TRBD2. Germline V gives CDR1 MNHEY, CDR2 SVGAGI. This CDR3 comprises 18 residues. V lost 2 bases and J lost 0; bases outside the gene matches: 5. CDR3: CASSYPSGGSSNTGELFF. DNA for the CDR3: TGTGCCAGCAGTTACCCTAGCGGGGGGAGTTCGAACACCGGGGAGCTGTTTTTT.

V and J are TRBV2 and TRBJ2-1, with 10 bases lining up with TRBD2. The V segment lost 7 bases and the J segment 5 bases; nucleotides outside the gene matches: 5. This CDR3 region has 14 residues. CDR1 is SNHLY and CDR2 is FYNNEI in the germline V gene. CDR3 nucleotides: TGTGCCAGCAAGCGGGAGGGAATAAACAATGAGCAGTTCTTC. Residues: CASKREGINNEQFF.

The chain carries TRBV20-1 and TRBJ2-7; D assignment may be TRBD1 or TRBD2 (6 bases each). Germline CDR1 reads DFQATT; CDR2 reads SNEGSKA (reference sequence). Trimming stripped 4 bases from V and 2 bases from J, with 21 bases between. CDR3 length: 16 residues. CDR3 residues: CSATYREDPWAYEQYF. DNA of the CDR3: TGCAGTGCTACCTACAGGGAGGACCCGTGGGCCTACGAGCAGTACTTC.

The rearrangement joins TRBV4-1 to TRBJ2-7; no firm D call. This CDR3 region has 13 residues. V was pared by 0 bases and J by 5 bases, with 8 bases between. Germline V gene data show CDR1 as MGHRA and CDR2 as YSYEKL. The CDR3 DNA is TGCGCCAGCAGCCAAGATCCCTGGAACGAGCAGTACTTC. Translation gives CASSQDPWNEQYF.

A few counts support this clonotype. The chain couples TRBV29-1 to TRBJ2-7, with D unclear. Germline CDR1 and CDR2: SQVTM and ANQGSEA. V shed 4 bases and J shed 2 bases, with 6 bases lying between them. The CDR3 is 11 residues long. The CDR3 is CSVGWTYEQYF. In DNA form, the CDR3 reads TGCAGCGTTGGGTGGACCTACGAGCAGTACTTC.

V gene TRBV25-1 combines with J gene TRBJ2-1; weak D call: TRBD2 (5 bases). The CDR3 is 16 amino acids. Per the germline V gene, CDR1 is MGHDK and CDR2 is SYGVNS. Trimming stripped 4 bases from V and 4 bases from J, with 17 bases between. The CDR3 sequence is CASSVGSGSEYNEQFF. DNA of the CDR3: TGTGCCAGCAGTGTAGGAAGTGGGAGTGAGTACAATGAGCAGTTCTTC.

The chain couples TRBV4-2 to TRBJ1-6; D is uncertain. Trimming stripped 0 bases from V and 5 bases from J, with 8 bases between. CDR1 and CDR2 from the germline V gene are LGHNA and YNFKEQ. The CDR3 extends over 15 amino acids. CDR3 sequence: CASSQEDTDNSPLHF. The CDR3 DNA sequence: TGTGCCAGCAGCCAAGAAGATACGGATAATTCACCCCTCCACTTT.

V is TRBV11-1 and J is TRBJ2-5, with a possible D match to TRBD2 (6 bases). The end of the DNA fits TRBJ2-7 better, so the J call may be wrong. CDR1 is SGHAT and CDR2 is FQDESV in the germline V gene (reference sequence). The CDR3 is made up of 13 amino acids. The CDR3 here is CASSLGGSDEQYF. In DNA, the CDR3 is TGTGCCAGCAGCTTGGGGGGATCTGACGAGCAGTACTTC.

This clonotype occurred a few times. The chain combines TRBV6-6 with TRBJ1-1; the match to TRBD1 covers 7 bases. Germline CDR1 reads MNHNY; CDR2 reads SVGAGI (reference sequence). V trimming: 6 bases; J trimming: 0 bases; junction bases outside the gene matches: 4. The CDR3 runs to 14 residues. The CDR3 reads CASRLQGLNTEAFF. The CDR3 DNA reads as TGTGCCAGCAGATTACAGGGGTTGAACACTGAAGCTTTCTTT.

The rearrangement links TRBV12-3 or TRBV12-4 to TRBJ1-4; the match to TRBD1 covers 7 bases. The CDR3 has 13 residues. V dropped 7 bases and J dropped 8; count of bases not matched to a gene: 7. The CDR3 region has the DNA TGTGCCAGCACCCGACAGGGCGGGGAAAAACTGTTTTTT. Translating gives CASTRQGGEKLFF.

The rearrangement links TRBV29-1 to TRBJ2-7, with 9 nucleotides matching TRBD1. The CDR3 is 13 amino acids. Losses at the gene ends were 6 bases for V and 4 bases for J; bases not matched to a gene: 7. Germline V gene lookup returns CDR1 SQVTM and CDR2 ANQGSEA. This CDR3 reads CSVGTGYPYEQYF. The DNA of the CDR3 is TGCAGCGTCGGGACAGGGTACCCTTACGAGCAGTACTTC.

The chain couples TRBV6-2 or TRBV6-3 to TRBJ2-5, with D possibly being TRBD1 (6 bases). CDR3 length equals 15 residues. Trimming took 2 bases from V and 0 from J, leaving 10 bases between them. Per the germline V gene, CDR1 is MNHEY and CDR2 is SVGEGT. The CDR3 bases are TGTGCCAGCAGTTACCCCAGGGGTAACCAAGAGACCCAGTACTTC. As protein: CASSYPRGNQETQYF.

The chain combines TRBV18 with TRBJ2-5, with D possibly matching TRBD1 (5 bases). This CDR3 is built from 13 residues. Deletions cut 6 bases from V and 2 bases from J, with 10 bases between. From germline, CDR1 is KGHSH and CDR2 LQKENI. For the CDR3, the DNA is TGTGCCAGCTCCCCAGGGTGGCAAGAGACCCAGTACTTC. This translates into CASSPGWQETQYF.

The genes are TRBV5-5 and TRBJ2-7, with a possible D match to TRBD1 (6 bases). Trimming took 5 bases from V and 3 from J, leaving 15 bases between them. CDR1 SGHKS and CDR2 YYEKEE come from the germline V gene (reference sequence). CDR3 size: 14 residues. The CDR3 bases are TGTGCCAGCAGGGATTGGAACAGGGACTACGAGCAGTACTTC. Amino acids: CASRDWNRDYEQYF. The whole variable domain, filled in from reference TRBV5-5 and TRBJ2-7, reads DAGVTQSPTHLIKTRGQQVTLRCSPISGHKSVSWYQQVLGQGPQFIFQYYEKEERGRGNFPDRFSARQFPNYSSELNVNALLLGDSALYLCASRDWNRDYEQYFGPGTRLTVT.

The rearrangement uses TRBV7-9 and TRBJ2-3, with D uncertain. The CDR3 has 15 residues. Germline lookup yields CDR1 SEHNR and CDR2 FQNEAQ (reference sequence). Trimming stripped 5 bases from V and 4 bases from J, with 16 bases between. The CDR3 is CASSPSIGIADTQYF. CDR3 DNA sequence: TGTGCCAGCAGCCCTTCGATAGGGATCGCAGATACGCAGTATTTT.

CDR3 loop: CASSYSGTLAKNIQYF. DNA for the CDR3: TGTGCCAGCAGTTACTCGGGCACTCTAGCCAAAAACATTCAGTACTTC. This chain joins TRBV6-2 or TRBV6-3 and TRBJ2-4; D is undetermined. Germline values: CDR1 MNHEY, CDR2 SVGEGT. There are 16 residues in the CDR3. Trimming removed 0 bases at V and 0 bases at J, with 9 bases between.

The rearrangement links TRBV25-1 to TRBJ1-1; D ambiguous. Germline-derived CDR1 and CDR2 are MGHDK and SYGVNS. Trimming removed 1 base from V and 3 bases from J, with 9 bases in between. There are 14 residues in the CDR3. The CDR3 DNA is TGTGCCAGCAGTGAATCGGCAGTCTACACTGAAGCTTTCTTT. Protein sequence: CASSESAVYTEAFF.